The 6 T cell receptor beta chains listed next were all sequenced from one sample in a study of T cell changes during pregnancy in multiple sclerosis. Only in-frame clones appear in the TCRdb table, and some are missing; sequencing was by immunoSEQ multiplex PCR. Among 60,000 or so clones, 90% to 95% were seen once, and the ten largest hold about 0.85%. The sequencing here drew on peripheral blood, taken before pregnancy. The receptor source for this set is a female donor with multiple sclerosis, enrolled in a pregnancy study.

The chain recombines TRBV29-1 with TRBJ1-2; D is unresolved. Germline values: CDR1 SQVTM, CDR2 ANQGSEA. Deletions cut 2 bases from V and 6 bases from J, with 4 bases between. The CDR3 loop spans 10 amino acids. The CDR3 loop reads CSVEQNGYTF. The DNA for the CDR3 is TGCAGCGTTGAACAGAATGGCTACACCTTC.

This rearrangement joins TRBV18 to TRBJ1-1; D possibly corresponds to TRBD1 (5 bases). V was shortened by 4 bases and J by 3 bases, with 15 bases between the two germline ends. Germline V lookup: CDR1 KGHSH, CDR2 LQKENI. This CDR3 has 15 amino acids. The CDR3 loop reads CASSQSGGEYTEAFF. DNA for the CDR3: TGTGCCAGCTCACAGTCGGGGGGAGAATACACTGAAGCTTTCTTT.

The CDR3 bases are TGTGCCACCAGCAGAGATTTGACGGGAGGGTTGAGCTCCTACAATGAGCAGTTCTTC. It is translated as CATSRDLTGGLSSYNEQFF. The chain employs TRBV15 and TRBJ2-1; 8 bases are shared with TRBD2. This CDR3 comprises 19 residues. Germline V gene data show CDR1 as LNHNV and CDR2 as YYDKDF (reference sequence). The ends lost 0 bases at V and 0 bases at J; junction bases unmatched: 10. Full variable domain (missing parts from reference TRBV15 and TRBJ2-1): DAMVIQNPRYQVTQFGKPVTLSCSQTLNHNVMYWYQQKSSQAPKLLFHYYDKDFNNEADTPDNFQSRRPNTSFCFLDIRSPGLGDTAMYLCATSRDLTGGLSSYNEQFFGPGTRLTVL.

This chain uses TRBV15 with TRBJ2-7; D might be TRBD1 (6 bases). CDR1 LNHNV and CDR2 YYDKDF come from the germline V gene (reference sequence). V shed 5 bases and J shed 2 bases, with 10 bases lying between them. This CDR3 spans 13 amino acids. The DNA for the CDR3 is TGTGCCACCAGCGACAGGTCTACCTACGAGCAGTACTTC. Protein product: CATSDRSTYEQYF.

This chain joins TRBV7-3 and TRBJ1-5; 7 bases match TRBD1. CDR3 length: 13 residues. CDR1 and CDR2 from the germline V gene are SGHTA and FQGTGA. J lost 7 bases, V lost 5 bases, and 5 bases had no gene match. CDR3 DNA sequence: TGTGCCAGCAGCGAGGACAGGTTCCAGCCCCAGCATTTT. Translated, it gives CASSEDRFQPQHF.

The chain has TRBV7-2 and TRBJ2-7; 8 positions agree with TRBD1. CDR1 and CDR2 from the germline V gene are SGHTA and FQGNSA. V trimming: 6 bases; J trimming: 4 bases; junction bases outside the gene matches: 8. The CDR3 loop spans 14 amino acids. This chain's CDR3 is CASRPRTGLYEQYF. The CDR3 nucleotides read TGTGCCAGCAGACCCAGGACAGGGCTTTACGAGCAGTACTTC. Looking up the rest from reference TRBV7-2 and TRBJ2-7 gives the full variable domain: GAGVSQSPSNKVTEKGKDVELRCDPISGHTALYWYRQSLGQGLEFLIYFQGNSAPDKSGLPSDRFSAERTGGSVSTLTIQRTQQEDSAVYLCASRPRTGLYEQYFGPGTRLTVT.